Each of the 20 T cell receptor beta chains below was sequenced from the same sample in a study of cytomegalovirus exposure and HLA in healthy donors. Clones were sequenced by immunoSEQ multiplex PCR, and TCRdb holds only the in-frame ones, with some missing. In the table there are 100,000 or so clones, 86% of which are singletons. The specimen was PBMCs. Receptors originate from a woman between 18 and 29 years old in good health and CMV-seropositive.

This clone was counted once. V and J are TRBV9 and TRBJ2-2; D possibly corresponds to TRBD1 (6 bases). This CDR3 has 15 amino acids. Trimming took off 0 bases at V and 1 base at J, with 7 bases between the two ends. Per the germline V gene, CDR1 is SGDLS and CDR2 is YYNGEE. CDR3 residues: CASSVAGQNTGELFF. The CDR3 coding sequence is TGTGCCAGCAGCGTAGCGGGACAGAACACCGGGGAGCTGTTTTTT.

The chain employs TRBV9 and TRBJ1-3; no reliable D call. Trimming removed 4 bases at V and 1 base at J, with 15 bases between. The germline CDR1 and CDR2 sequences are SGDLS and YYNGEE. The CDR3 is 16 residues long. The CDR3 nucleotides are TGTGCCAGCAGCCTTCGTGTTTCGGAGTCTGGAAACACCATATATTTT. Translating gives CASSLRVSESGNTIYF.

This clone has a single count. V usage is TRBV15 and J usage is TRBJ2-7, with D maybe TRBD2 (6 bases). Trimming cost V 8 bases and J 5 bases, with 16 bases left between them. Germline V gene sequence: CDR1 LNHNV, CDR2 YYDKDF (reference sequence). This CDR3 has 13 amino acids. In DNA, the CDR3 is TGTGCCACCGGTAAGGCGGGACGGGACGAGCAGTACTTC. Protein product: CATGKAGRDEQYF.

The V gene is TRBV4-2, the J gene TRBJ2-2; D may be TRBD2 (5 bases). Trimming took 2 bases from V and 1 from J, leaving 14 bases between them. Germline V gene sequence: CDR1 LGHNA, CDR2 YNFKEQ. There are 17 residues in the CDR3. CDR3 loop: CASSQPLAPLNTGELFF. The CDR3 DNA reads as TGTGCCAGCAGCCAACCGTTAGCGCCCCTGAACACCGGGGAGCTGTTTTTT.

This chain connects TRBV2 to TRBJ2-5; tentative D call: TRBD2 (5 bases). CDR1 and CDR2 from the germline V gene are SNHLY and FYNNEI. The CDR3 sequence is 14 residues long. The V and J ends lost 2 bases and 4 bases respectively, with 11 bases between them. CDR3 in amino acids: CASSERKGRETQYF. CDR3 coding DNA: TGTGCCAGCAGTGAAAGGAAAGGGAGAGAGACCCAGTACTTC.

This clone has a single count. The rearrangement links TRBV5-6 to TRBJ2-1, with D maybe TRBD1 (6 bases). Trimming cost V 4 bases and J 7 bases, with 12 bases left between them. The CDR3 consists of 13 residues. Germline lookup yields CDR1 SGHDT and CDR2 YYEEEE. This chain's CDR3 is CASSGKQGNEQFF. The CDR3 DNA is TGTGCCAGCAGCGGTAAACAGGGAAATGAGCAGTTCTTC.

CDR3 DNA: TGTGCCAGCAGCTTATCGGGCTCTGGAAACACCATATATTTT. Its translation: CASSLSGSGNTIYF. The chain carries TRBV11-3 and TRBJ1-3; D is unresolved. The CDR3 spans 14 residues. The germline V and J ends were trimmed by 2 bases and 0 bases, with 5 bases remaining between them. Germline V CDR1 and CDR2: SGHNT, YENEEA.

This rearrangement joins TRBV28 to TRBJ2-7; weak D call: TRBD2 (5 bases). V was shortened by 7 bases and J by 6 bases, with 19 bases between the two germline ends. The CDR3 extends over 14 amino acids. CDR1 and CDR2 from the germline V gene are MDHEN and SYDVKM. CDR3 in DNA: TGTGCCAGCACCCCCGCCGCGGGTATGACCGAGCAGTACTTC. Amino acid sequence: CASTPAAGMTEQYF.

The V call is TRBV5-6, the J call TRBJ1-1; 10 nucleotides line up with TRBD1. V lost 2 bases to trimming and J lost 3 bases; unmatched junction nucleotides: 4. The CDR3 totals 15 residues. Germline CDR1 reads SGHDT; CDR2 reads YYEEEE. The CDR3 DNA is TGTGCCAGCAGCTTTGGGACAGGGGTTCACACTGAAGCTTTCTTT. The encoded protein is CASSFGTGVHTEAFF.

V usage is TRBV6-4 and J usage is TRBJ2-3, with 12 bases matching TRBD2. Germline V CDR1 and CDR2: MRHNA, SNTAGT. The ends lost 4 bases at V and 2 bases at J; junction bases unmatched: 1. This CDR3 region has 15 residues. The CDR3 sequence: CASSASGGATDTQYF. In nucleotides, the CDR3 is TGTGCCAGCAGTGCTAGCGGGGGGGCCACAGATACGCAGTATTTT.

The gene calls are TRBV6-1 and TRBJ1-1; tentative D call: TRBD1 (6 bases). Per germline, CDR1 MNHNS and CDR2 SASEGT. The CDR3 consists of 14 residues. Trimming removed 4 bases at V and 6 bases at J, with 15 bases between. CDR3 region: CASSVSGAYAEAFF. CDR3 nucleotides: TGTGCCAGCAGTGTGTCAGGGGCCTACGCTGAAGCTTTCTTT.

The chain couples TRBV5-1 to TRBJ1-1; possible D gene TRBD1, 6 bases. The CDR3 runs 14 residues. Trimming removed 2 bases at V and 3 bases at J, with 11 bases between. Germline V gene lookup returns CDR1 SGHRS and CDR2 YFSETQ. The DNA for the CDR3 is TGCGCCAGCAGCTTCTACAACAGGGACACTGAAGCTTTCTTT. This translates into CASSFYNRDTEAFF.

This chain uses TRBV7-2 with TRBJ2-3; D possibly corresponds to TRBD2 (5 bases). V lost 6 bases, J lost 0 bases, and 13 bases lay in between. The CDR3 totals 15 residues. Germline V gene lookup returns CDR1 SGHTA and CDR2 FQGNSA. This CDR3 reads CASSPRRTSTDTQYF. Written as DNA, the CDR3 is TGTGCCAGCAGTCCAAGACGGACTAGCACAGATACGCAGTATTTT.

The chain combines TRBV11-3 with TRBJ2-6; TRBD1 aligns across 7 bases. The V gene end was trimmed by 5 bases and the J gene end by 2 bases; junction bases not matched to a gene: 6. The CDR3 is made up of 16 amino acids. CDR1 is SGHNT and CDR2 is YENEEA in the germline V gene. CDR3 protein: CASSGWTGAGANVLTF. The CDR3, as DNA: TGTGCCAGCAGCGGATGGACAGGAGCTGGGGCCAACGTCCTGACTTTC.

This clone was picked up one time. The gene calls are TRBV4-1 and TRBJ2-2; 12 nucleotides match TRBD2. Germline values: CDR1 MGHRA, CDR2 YSYEKL. The CDR3 has 18 residues. With V trimmed by 2 bases and J by 0 bases, 4 bases remained unmatched. CDR3 DNA sequence: TGCGCCAGCAGCCAAATCCTAGCGGGAGGGCCGAACACCGGGGAGCTGTTTTTT. It encodes CASSQILAGGPNTGELFF.

The table lists this clone with a few counts. DNA of the CDR3: TGTGCCAGTAGTATCTCAGGGCCTGAGCAGTTCTTC. Amino acids: CASSISGPEQFF. V usage is TRBV19 and J usage is TRBJ2-1; maybe TRBD1 (5 bases). V shed 3 bases and J shed 9 bases, with 9 bases lying between them. The CDR3 loop spans 12 amino acids. Germline loops: CDR1 LNHDA, CDR2 SQIVND (reference sequence).

The chain carries TRBV5-6 and TRBJ2-3; no clear D gene. Trimming removed 1 base from V and 0 bases from J, with 9 bases in between. From germline, CDR1 is SGHDT and CDR2 YYEEEE. The CDR3 extends over 15 amino acids. In DNA form, the CDR3 reads TGTGCCAGCAGCTTGAAACTTACTAGCACAGATACGCAGTATTTT. Amino acid sequence: CASSLKLTSTDTQYF. The full variable domain, with the rest looked up from reference TRBV5-6 and TRBJ2-3, is DAGVTQSPTHLIKTRGQQVTLRCSPKSGHDTVSWYQQALGQGPQFIFQYYEEEERQRGNFPDRFSGHQFPNYSSELNVNALLLGDSALYLCASSLKLTSTDTQYFGPGTRLTVL.

V is TRBV11-3 and J is TRBJ2-6, with unresolved D. Germline CDR1 and CDR2: SGHNT and YENEEA. The CDR3 is 18 residues long. Trimming cost V 6 bases and J 0 bases, with 18 bases left between them. CDR3 sequence reads: CASSSWAAFSSGANVLTF. The DNA for the CDR3 is TGTGCCAGCAGTTCGTGGGCAGCCTTTAGCTCTGGGGCCAACGTCCTGACTTTC.

The V gene is TRBV28, the J gene TRBJ1-2; tentative D call: TRBD1 (5 bases). This CDR3 spans 13 amino acids. Deletions cut 10 bases from V and 2 bases from J, with 14 bases between. CDR1 is MDHEN, CDR2 SYDVKM, per germline. The CDR3: CATGGRANYGYTF. In nucleotides, the CDR3 is TGTGCCACCGGGGGGAGGGCGAACTATGGCTACACCTTC.

A few counts support this clone. The V gene is TRBV14, the J gene TRBJ2-1, with D tentatively TRBD1 (7 bases). The length of the CDR3 is 16 residues. Trimming left V 4 bases short and J 8 bases short, with 21 bases between. Germline lookup yields CDR1 SGHDN and CDR2 FVKESK. CDR3 amino acids: CASSRWTTSRGDEQFF. CDR3 sequence (DNA): TGTGCCAGCAGCCGATGGACCACTAGCAGGGGGGATGAGCAGTTCTTC.